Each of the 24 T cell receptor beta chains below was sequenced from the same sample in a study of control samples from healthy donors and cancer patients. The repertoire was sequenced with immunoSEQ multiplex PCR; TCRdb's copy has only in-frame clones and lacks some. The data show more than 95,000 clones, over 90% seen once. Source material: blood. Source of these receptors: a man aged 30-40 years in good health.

The CDR3 loop is CASSLGPGQGANYEQYF. For the CDR3, the DNA is TGTGCCAGCAGCTTGGGTCCTGGGCAGGGGGCAAACTACGAGCAGTACTTC. The genes are TRBV5-5 and TRBJ2-7; 8 nucleotides agree with TRBD1. V shed 0 bases and J 3 bases; nucleotides not matched to a gene: 11. The CDR3 runs 17 residues. Germline-derived CDR1 and CDR2 are SGHKS and YYEKEE (reference sequence).

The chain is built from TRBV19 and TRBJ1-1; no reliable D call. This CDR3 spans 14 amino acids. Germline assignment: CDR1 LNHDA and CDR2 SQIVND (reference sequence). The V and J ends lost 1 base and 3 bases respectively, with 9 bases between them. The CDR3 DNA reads TGTGCCAGTAGTATAGGCGGCGGACACACTGAAGCTTTCTTT. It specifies CASSIGGGHTEAFF.

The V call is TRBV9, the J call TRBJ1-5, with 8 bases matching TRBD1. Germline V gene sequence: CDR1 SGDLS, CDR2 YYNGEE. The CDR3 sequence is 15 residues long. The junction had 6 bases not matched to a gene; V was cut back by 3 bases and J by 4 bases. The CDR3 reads CASSAGQGTNQPQHF. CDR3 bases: TGTGCCAGCAGCGCCGGACAGGGAACGAATCAGCCCCAGCATTTT.

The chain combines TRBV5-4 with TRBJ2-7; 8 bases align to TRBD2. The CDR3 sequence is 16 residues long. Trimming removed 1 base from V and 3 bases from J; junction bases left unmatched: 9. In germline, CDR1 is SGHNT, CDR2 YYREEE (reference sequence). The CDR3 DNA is TGTGCCAGCAGCTTGATACGGGAGGGGCGGGACTACGAGCAGTACTTC. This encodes CASSLIREGRDYEQYF.

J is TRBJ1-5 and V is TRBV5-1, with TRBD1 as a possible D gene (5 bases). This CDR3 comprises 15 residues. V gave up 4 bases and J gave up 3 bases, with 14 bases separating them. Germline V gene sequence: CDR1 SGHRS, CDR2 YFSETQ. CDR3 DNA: TGCGCCAGCAGCGTCGACAGCGCCCCCAATCAGCCCCAGCATTTT. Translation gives CASSVDSAPNQPQHF. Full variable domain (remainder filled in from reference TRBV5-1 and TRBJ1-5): KAGVTQTPRYLIKTRGQQVTLSCSPISGHRSVSWYQQTPGQGLQFLFEYFSETQRNKGNFPGRFSGRQFSNSRSEMNVSTLELGDSALYLCASSVDSAPNQPQHFGDGTRLSIL.

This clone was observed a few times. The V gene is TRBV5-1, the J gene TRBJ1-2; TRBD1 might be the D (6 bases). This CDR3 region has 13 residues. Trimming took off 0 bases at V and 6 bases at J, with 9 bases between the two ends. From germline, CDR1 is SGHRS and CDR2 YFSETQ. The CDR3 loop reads CASSLARGDGYTF. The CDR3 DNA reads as TGCGCCAGCAGCTTGGCCAGGGGAGATGGCTACACCTTC.

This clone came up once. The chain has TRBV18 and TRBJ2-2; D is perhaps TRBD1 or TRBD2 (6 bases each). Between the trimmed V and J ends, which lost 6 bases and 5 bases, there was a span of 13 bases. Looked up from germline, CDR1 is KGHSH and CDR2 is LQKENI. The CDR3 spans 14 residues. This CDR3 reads CASSPKGGTGELFF. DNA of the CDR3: TGTGCCAGCTCCCCCAAAGGGGGGACCGGGGAGCTGTTTTTT.

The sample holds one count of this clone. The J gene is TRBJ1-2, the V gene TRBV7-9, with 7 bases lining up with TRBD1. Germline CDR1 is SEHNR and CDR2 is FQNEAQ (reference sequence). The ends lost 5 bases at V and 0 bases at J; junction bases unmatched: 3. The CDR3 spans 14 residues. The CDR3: CASSPGTANYGYTF. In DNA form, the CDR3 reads TGTGCCAGCAGCCCCGGGACAGCTAACTATGGCTACACCTTC. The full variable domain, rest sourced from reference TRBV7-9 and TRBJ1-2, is DTGVSQNPRHKITKRGQNVTFRCDPISEHNRLYWYRQTLGQGPEFLTYFQNEAQLEKSRLLSDRFSAERPKGSFSTLEIQRTEQGDSAMYLCASSPGTANYGYTFGSGTRLTVV.

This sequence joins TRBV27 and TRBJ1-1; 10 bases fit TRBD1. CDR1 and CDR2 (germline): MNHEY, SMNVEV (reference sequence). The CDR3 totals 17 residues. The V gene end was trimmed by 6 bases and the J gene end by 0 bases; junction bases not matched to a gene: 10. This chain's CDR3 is CASRRGTGASMNTEAFF. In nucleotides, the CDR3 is TGTGCCAGCAGACGAGGGACAGGGGCGTCTATGAACACTGAAGCTTTCTTT.

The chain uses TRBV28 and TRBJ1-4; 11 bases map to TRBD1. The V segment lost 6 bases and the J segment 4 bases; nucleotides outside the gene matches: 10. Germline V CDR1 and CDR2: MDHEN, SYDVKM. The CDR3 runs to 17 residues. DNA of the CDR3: TGTGCCAGCAGCCGCGCCGGGACAGGGGGTATTAATGAAAAACTGTTTTTT. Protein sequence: CASSRAGTGGINEKLFF.

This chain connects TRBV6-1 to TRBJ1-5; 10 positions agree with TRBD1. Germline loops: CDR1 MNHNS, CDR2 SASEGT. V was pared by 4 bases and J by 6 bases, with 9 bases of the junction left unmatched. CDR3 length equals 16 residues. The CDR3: CASSARDRGGIQPQHF. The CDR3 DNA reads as TGTGCCAGCAGTGCTCGGGACAGGGGAGGGATTCAGCCCCAGCATTTT.

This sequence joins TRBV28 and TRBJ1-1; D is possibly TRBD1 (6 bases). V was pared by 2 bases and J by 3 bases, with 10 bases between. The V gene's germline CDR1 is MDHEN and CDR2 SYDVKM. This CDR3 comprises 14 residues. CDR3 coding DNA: TGTGCCAGCAGTTTAACAGGGTTCTACACTGAAGCTTTCTTT. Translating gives CASSLTGFYTEAFF.

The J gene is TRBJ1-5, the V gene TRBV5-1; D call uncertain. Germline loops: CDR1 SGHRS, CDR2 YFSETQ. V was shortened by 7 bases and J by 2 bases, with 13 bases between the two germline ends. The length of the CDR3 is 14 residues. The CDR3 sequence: CASAPWGGNQPQHF. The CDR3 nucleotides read TGCGCCAGCGCCCCATGGGGTGGCAATCAGCCCCAGCATTTT.

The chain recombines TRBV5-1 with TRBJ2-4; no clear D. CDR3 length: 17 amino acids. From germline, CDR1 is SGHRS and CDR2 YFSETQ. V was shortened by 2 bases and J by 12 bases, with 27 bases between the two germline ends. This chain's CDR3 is CASSFYPPTLDPSRQYF. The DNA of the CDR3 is TGCGCCAGCAGCTTCTACCCCCCCACTCTGGACCCGTCGCGTCAGTACTTC.

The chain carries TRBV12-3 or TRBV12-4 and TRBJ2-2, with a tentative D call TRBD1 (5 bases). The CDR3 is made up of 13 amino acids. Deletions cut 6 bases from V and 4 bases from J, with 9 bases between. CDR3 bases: TGTGCCAGCAGCTCCAGGGCCACCGGGGAGCTGTTTTTT. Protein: CASSSRATGELFF.

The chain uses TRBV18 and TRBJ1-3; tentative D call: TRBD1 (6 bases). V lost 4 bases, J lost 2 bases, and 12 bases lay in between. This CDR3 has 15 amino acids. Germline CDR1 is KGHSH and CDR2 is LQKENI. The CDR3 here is CASSLDRPPGNTIYF. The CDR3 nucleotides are TGTGCCAGCTCACTAGACAGGCCCCCTGGAAACACCATATATTTT.

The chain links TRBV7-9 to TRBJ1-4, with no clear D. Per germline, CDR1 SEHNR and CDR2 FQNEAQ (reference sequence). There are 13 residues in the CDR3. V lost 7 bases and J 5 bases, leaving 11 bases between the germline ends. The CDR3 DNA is TGTGCCAGCACCCCGGTAGCAAATGAAAAACTGTTTTTT. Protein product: CASTPVANEKLFF.

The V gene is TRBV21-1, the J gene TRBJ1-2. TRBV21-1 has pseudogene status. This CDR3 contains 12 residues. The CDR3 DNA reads TGTGCCAGCAGCAAGTTGGGACGTAGCTACACCTTC. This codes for CASSKLGRSYTF.

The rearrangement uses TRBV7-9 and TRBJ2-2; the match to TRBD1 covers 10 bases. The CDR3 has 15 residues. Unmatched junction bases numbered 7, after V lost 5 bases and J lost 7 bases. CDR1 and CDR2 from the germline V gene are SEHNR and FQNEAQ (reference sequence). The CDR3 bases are TGTGCCAGCAGCCGAGGGACAGGGGTAAACGGGGAGCTGTTTTTT. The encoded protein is CASSRGTGVNGELFF.

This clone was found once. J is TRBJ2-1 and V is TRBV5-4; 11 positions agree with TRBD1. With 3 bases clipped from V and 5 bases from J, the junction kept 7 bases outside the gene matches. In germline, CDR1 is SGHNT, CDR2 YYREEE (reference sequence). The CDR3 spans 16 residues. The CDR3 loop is CASSSRTGGVHNEQFF. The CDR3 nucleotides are TGTGCCAGCAGCTCTAGGACAGGGGGCGTCCACAATGAGCAGTTCTTC.

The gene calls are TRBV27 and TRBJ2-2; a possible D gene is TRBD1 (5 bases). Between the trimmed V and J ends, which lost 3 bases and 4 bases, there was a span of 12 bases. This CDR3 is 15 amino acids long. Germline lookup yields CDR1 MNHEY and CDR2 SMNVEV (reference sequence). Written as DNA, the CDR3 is TGTGCCAGCAGTTTTAGACAGCATTCCACCGGGGAGCTGTTTTTT. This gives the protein CASSFRQHSTGELFF.

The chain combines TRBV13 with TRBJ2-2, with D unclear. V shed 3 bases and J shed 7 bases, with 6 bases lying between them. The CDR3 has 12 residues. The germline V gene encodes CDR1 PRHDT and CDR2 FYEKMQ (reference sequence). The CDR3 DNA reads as TGTGCCAGCAGCTTGTTTAGCGGGGAGCTGTTTTTT. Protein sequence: CASSLFSGELFF.

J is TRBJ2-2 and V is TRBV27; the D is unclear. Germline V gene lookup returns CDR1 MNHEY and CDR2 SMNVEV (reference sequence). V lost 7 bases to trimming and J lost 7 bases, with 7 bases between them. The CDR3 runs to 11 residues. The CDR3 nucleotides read TGTGCCAGCAAAAAGGGCGGGGAGCTGTTTTTT. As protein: CASKKGGELFF.

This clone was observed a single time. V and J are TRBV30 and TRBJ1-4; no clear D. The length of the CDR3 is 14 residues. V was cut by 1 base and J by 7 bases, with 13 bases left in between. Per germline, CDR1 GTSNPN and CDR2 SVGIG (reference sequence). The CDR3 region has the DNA TGTGCCTGGAGTGAGGCCATCCGAGCTGAAAAACTGTTTTTT. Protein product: CAWSEAIRAEKLFF.